Listed below are T cell receptor beta chains from one sample, sequenced in a study of T cell repertoires in cytomegalovirus infection. TCRdb re-derived calls from the reads in MiXCR, one entry per CDR3 protein. Of fewer than 550,000 distinct CDR3 sequences detected, about a third appear once; the ten largest clones hold roughly 15%. The sequencing input was PBMCs. The receptor source for this set is a human donor in good health (CMV status not recorded). Some clones in this sample may be carry-over from other donors' samples. Both conserved end residues are part of each CDR3. D genes are given only for firm matches. Size is stated for part of the rows, as once, few or many counts, or as a class when the clone is expanded.

abundance	j_gene	d_gene	v_gene	len	CDR3nt	CDR3aa
few	TRBJ2-7	-	TRBV6-6	13	TGTGCCAGCGGTAGAGTCGCCAATTACGAGCAGTACTTC	CASGRVANYEQYF
many	TRBJ1-2	TRBD1	TRBV7-2	14	TGTGCCAGCAGCCTCTGGGACAGGGGCGATGCCGGCACCTTC	CASSLWDRGDAGTF
-	TRBJ2-3	TRBD2	TRBV15	17	TGTGCCACCAGCAGGGGCCAGCGGGGGTTGCGCACAGATACGCAGTATTTT	CATSRGQRGLRTDTQYF
many	TRBJ2-3	TRBD1	TRBV5-1	13	TGCGCCAGCAGCTTACAGGGGTTGGATACGCAGTATTTT	CASSLQGLDTQYF
few	TRBJ1-1	TRBD1	TRBV6-6	16	TGTGCCAGCAGTTACTCGAGTAGGGGGCTTGGCACTGAAGCTTTCTTT	CASSYSSRGLGTEAFF
few	TRBJ2-1	TRBD2	TRBV5-4	19	TGTGCCAGCAGCGGAGGACTAGCGGGGGGAAGGAGCTCCTACAATGAGCAGTTCTTC	CASSGGLAGGRSSYNEQFF
-	TRBJ2-1	TRBD1	TRBV6-1	15	TGTGCCAGCAGTGATGACAGGGGCTCCTACAATGAGCAGTTCTTC	CASSDDRGSYNEQFF
few	TRBJ1-6	-	TRBV12-3/TRBV12-4	12	TGTGCCAGCCAGGGTTTTAATTCACCCCTCCACTTT	CASQGFNSPLHF
-	TRBJ2-1	TRBD2	TRBV5-4	13	TGTGCCAGCACCCTCTCCCGGGGGGGGGAGGTGTTCTTC	CASTLSRGGEVFF
many	TRBJ2-3	-	TRBV7-6	15	TGTGCCAGCAGCTCCCAACCAACTAGCTCAGATACGCAGTATTTT	CASSSQPTSSDTQYF
-	TRBJ2-1	-	TRBV28	17	TGTGCCAGCAGTTCCGGGTGGGGGGACGAAGCCTACAATGAGCAGTTCTTC	CASSSGWGDEAYNEQFF
-	TRBJ2-7	TRBD1	TRBV28	16	TGTGCCAGCAGTCACACCGGGACAGGGTCTTACTACGAGCAGTACTTC	CASSHTGTGSYYEQYF
-	TRBJ1-3	-	TRBV7-9	12	TGTGCCAGCAGCTTAATCGGAAACACCATATATTTT	CASSLIGNTIYF
many	TRBJ2-4	TRBD2	TRBV7-8	18	TGTGCCAGCAGCTCCTCTAGCGGGGGGTTTCTAGCCAAAAACATTCAGTACTTC	CASSSSSGGFLAKNIQYF
-	TRBJ1-2	TRBD1	TRBV28	15	TGTGCCAGCAGTTTAGGGGACAGCTTGAACTATGGCTACACCTTC	CASSLGDSLNYGYTF
-	TRBJ1-5	TRBD1	TRBV4-1	18	TGCGCCAGCAGCCAAGATAGGCAGGGGGTGAGAGACAATCAGCCCCAGCATTTT	CASSQDRQGVRDNQPQHF
many	TRBJ2-2	-	TRBV11-2	16	TGTGCCAGCAGCTTAGAGCTCGGATTAAACACCGGGGAGCTGTTTTTT	CASSLELGLNTGELFF
many	TRBJ1-6	-	TRBV7-8	15	TGTGCCAGCAGCTTAGTCGGGACTCATAATTCACCCCTCCACTTT	CASSLVGTHNSPLHF
-	TRBJ2-7	-	TRBV4-1	14	TGCGCCAGCAGCCATCCGGGAGAAGGCTACGAGCAGTACTTC	CASSHPGEGYEQYF
many	TRBJ2-5	TRBD2	TRBV12-3/TRBV12-4	16	TGTGCCAGCAGTTTAGGTCCCCTAGCGGGGGAGGAGACCCAGTACTTC	CASSLGPLAGEETQYF
-	TRBJ1-6	-	TRBV7-6	14	TGTGCCAGCAGCCCACAGGGTTATAATTCACCCCTCCACTTT	CASSPQGYNSPLHF
few	TRBJ1-6	-	TRBV7-9	15	TGTGCCAGCAGCCTATCGGAGGGGAGTGATTCACCCCTCCACTTT	CASSLSEGSDSPLHF
-	TRBJ2-7	TRBD2	TRBV19	14	TGTGCCAGTAGTATAGGGGAGGGCCCCTACGAGCAGTACTTC	CASSIGEGPYEQYF
few	TRBJ2-7	-	TRBV4-3	15	TGCGCCAGCAGCCAAGATCTTGGGCATAACTACGAGCAGTACTTC	CASSQDLGHNYEQYF
few	TRBJ2-7	TRBD1	TRBV10-3	14	TGTGCCATCAGCGGCACAGGGGGCTGGTACGAGCAGTACTTC	CAISGTGGWYEQYF
-	TRBJ2-7	-	TRBV6-2/TRBV6-3	16	TGTGCCAGCAGCTCCCCGACACCCGGGACAAGCTACGAGCAGTACTTC	CASSSPTPGTSYEQYF
few	TRBJ1-1	-	TRBV14	16	TGTGCCAGCAGCAAGACGGACAGCCCCATGAACACTGAAGCTTTCTTT	CASSKTDSPMNTEAFF
-	TRBJ2-4	TRBD1	TRBV4-1	15	TGCGCCAGCAGCCAAGATCGGACAGGGGACAACATTCAGTACTTC	CASSQDRTGDNIQYF
-	TRBJ1-2	-	TRBV12-3/TRBV12-4	14	TGTGCCAGCAGCCCCGTCGGGAGGGTCATCGGCTACACCTTC	CASSPVGRVIGYTF
few	TRBJ1-1	-	TRBV28	15	TGTGCCAGCAGCCTGGCTGGGCCCATGAACACTGAAGCTTTCTTT	CASSLAGPMNTEAFF
-	TRBJ2-4	-	TRBV5-3	13	TGTGCCAGCAGCGACTACAGCAAAAACATTCAGTACTTC	CASSDYSKNIQYF
-	TRBJ1-6	-	TRBV4-3	15	TGCGCCAGCAGCCAAGAGGTAGGGGTCGATTCACCCCTCCACTTT	CASSQEVGVDSPLHF
many	TRBJ2-1	TRBD1	TRBV10-3	14	TGTGCCATCAGCAAGGACAGGCCCCTGGATGAGCAGTTCTTC	CAISKDRPLDEQFF
-	TRBJ2-7	TRBD1	TRBV20-1	13	TGCAGTGCGGCGGCAGGGGGTTCCTACGAGCAGTACTTC	CSAAAGGSYEQYF
few	TRBJ2-6	-	TRBV6-1	18	TGTGCCAGCAGCCGTACAGGCCTTACGATCTCTGGGGCCAACGTCCTGACTTTC	CASSRTGLTISGANVLTF
-	TRBJ1-4	-	TRBV7-9	15	TGTGCCAGCAGCGCCAGACCTGGCGGGGGTGAAAAACTGTTTTTT	CASSARPGGGEKLFF
-	TRBJ1-6	-	TRBV19	13	TGTGCCAGTAGTTGGGGGATCGGTTCACCCCTCCACTTT	CASSWGIGSPLHF
-	TRBJ1-4	-	TRBV7-8	15	TGTGCCAGCAGCTTGGGGGGGTTAACTAATGAAAAACTGTTTTTT	CASSLGGLTNEKLFF
few	TRBJ1-6	-	TRBV25-1	15	TGTGCCAGCAGTGAATTTGGGGGCGAAGGGTCACCCCTCCACTTT	CASSEFGGEGSPLHF
few	TRBJ1-3	-	TRBV7-6	16	TGTGCCAGCAGCTTAAGGGCGGAGGGCTCTGGAAACACCATATATTTT	CASSLRAEGSGNTIYF
few	TRBJ1-1	-	TRBV4-2	13	TGTGCCAGCAGCCAACGACTGATCGCTGAAGCTTTCTTT	CASSQRLIAEAFF
-	TRBJ2-5	-	TRBV12-3/TRBV12-4	13	TGTGCCAGCACCGCCCCGGCGGGAGAGACCCAGTACTTC	CASTAPAGETQYF
-	TRBJ1-6	TRBD1	TRBV7-9	15	TGTGCCAGCAACATCGGGACAGGGGGCCACTCACCCCTCCACTTT	CASNIGTGGHSPLHF
-	TRBJ2-7	-	TRBV3-1	15	TGTGCCAGCAGCCAAGACCCCGGACTAACCTACGAGCAGTACTTC	CASSQDPGLTYEQYF
-	TRBJ2-1	TRBD1	TRBV20-1	16	TGCAGTGCTGCCCGAGTGGGGGGGACAGGGGTGAATGAGCAGTTCTTC	CSAARVGGTGVNEQFF
many	TRBJ2-7	TRBD1	TRBV28	12	TGTGCCAGCAGTTTTCTCCCAGGGGGGCAGTACTTC	CASSFLPGGQYF
-	TRBJ2-2	-	TRBV5-1	15	TGCGCCAGCAGCTTGTGGGGGGACTCCACCGGGGAGCTGTTTTTT	CASSLWGDSTGELFF
-	TRBJ1-5	-	TRBV3-1	13	TGTGCCAGCAGCCAATCTTTCGATCAGCCCCAGCATTTT	CASSQSFDQPQHF
-	TRBJ2-7	-	TRBV10-2	13	TGCGCCGCAGGGCGCGAGGGCCCTCTACCGCAGTACTTC	CAAGREGPLPQYF
-	TRBJ2-7	-	TRBV5-6	15	TGTGCCAGCAGCAAACAAATCAGGGTAGCCTACGAGCAGTACTTC	CASSKQIRVAYEQYF
-	TRBJ2-2	-	TRBV12-3/TRBV12-4	17	TGTGCCAGCAGTTTAGCGGGACAAGCTTTTGTCACCGGGGAGCTGTTTTTT	CASSLAGQAFVTGELFF
-	TRBJ2-7	-	TRBV2	13	TGTGCCAGCAGTGTTACACCCGGCTACGAGCAGTACTTC	CASSVTPGYEQYF
-	TRBJ1-1	-	TRBV7-9	15	TGTGCCAGCAGCCCGTCGGCGGAACCCGCGGCTGAAGCTTTCTTT	CASSPSAEPAAEAFF
-	TRBJ2-7	-	TRBV19	13	TGTGTCAGTAGTACGACGGACGTCTACGAGCAGTACTTC	CVSSTTDVYEQYF